Below are 30 T cell receptor beta chains sequenced from a single sample in a study of cytomegalovirus exposure and HLA in healthy donors. The method was immunoSEQ multiplex PCR; TCRdb's version includes in-frame clones alone and lacks a portion of them. Of about 160,000 clones in the sample, roughly 89% are singletons; the top ten hold roughly 3%. The specimen was PBMCs. The source is a young woman in good health and CMV-seropositive.

This clone was observed a few times. J is TRBJ2-3 and V is TRBV2, with no clear D. The ends were cut back, 8 bases at V and 4 bases at J, with 10 bases in the middle. Looked up from germline, CDR1 is SNHLY and CDR2 is FYNNEI. The CDR3 extends over 12 amino acids. The CDR3: CASELVPDTQYF. The CDR3 coding sequence is TGTGCCAGCGAGCTCGTGCCAGATACGCAGTATTTT.

The chain carries TRBV18 and TRBJ2-1; 7 bases map to TRBD2. V dropped 6 bases and J dropped 8; count of bases not matched to a gene: 7. CDR3 length: 13 residues. CDR1 and CDR2 (germline): KGHSH, LQKENI. The CDR3 here is CASSEGTIDEQFF. The CDR3 nucleotides read TGTGCCAGCTCGGAAGGGACTATTGATGAGCAGTTCTTC. The full variable domain, completed using reference TRBV18 and TRBJ2-1, is NAGVMQNPRHLVRRRGQEARLRCSPMKGHSHVYWYRQLPEEGLKFMVYLQKENIIDESGMPKERFSAEFPKEGPSILRIQQVVRGDSAAYFCASSEGTIDEQFFGPGTRLTVL.

The CDR3 protein is CASSPRTGLVEQYF. The CDR3 nucleotides are TGTGCCAGCAGCCCCCGGACAGGGCTGGTCGAGCAGTACTTC. The chain has TRBV7-2 and TRBJ2-7; 8 positions agree with TRBD1. Germline trimming cut 5 bases from V and 6 bases from J; bases unmatched to any gene: 9. The CDR3 sequence is 14 residues long. The germline V gene has CDR1 SGHTA and CDR2 FQGNSA.

The chain couples TRBV7-2 to TRBJ2-1; TRBD2 is a possible D gene (6 bases). The germline CDR1 and CDR2 sequences are SGHTA and FQGNSA. Trimming shortened V by 5 bases and J by 6 bases, and 11 bases separated the two germline ends. The CDR3 consists of 13 residues. The CDR3 here is CASSLDYSNEQFF. The DNA of the CDR3 is TGTGCCAGCAGCCTGGACTATTCCAATGAGCAGTTCTTC.

The count of this clone is one. The chain links TRBV30 to TRBJ1-4, with TRBD1 identical over 11 bases. The CDR3 is made up of 14 amino acids. V shed 2 bases and J 8 bases; nucleotides not matched to a gene: 4. Per germline, CDR1 GTSNPN and CDR2 SVGIG (reference sequence). The CDR3 nucleotides read TGTGCCTGGAGTAGGGGACAGGGGGGGGAAAAACTGTTTTTT. It codes for CAWSRGQGGEKLFF.

The rearrangement uses TRBV6-5 and TRBJ2-1; 7 bases line up with TRBD2. This CDR3 region has 16 residues. Unmatched junction bases numbered 6, after V lost 4 bases and J lost 0 bases. In germline, CDR1 is MNHEY, CDR2 SVGAGI. CDR3 bases: TGTGCCAGCAGTTGGGTGTGGGGGGGCTCCTACAATGAGCAGTTCTTC. It specifies CASSWVWGGSYNEQFF.

This chain uses TRBV19 with TRBJ2-2; D is perhaps TRBD1 (6 bases). V shed 1 base and J shed 6 bases, with 12 bases lying between them. The CDR3 consists of 15 residues. CDR1 is LNHDA, CDR2 SQIVND, per germline (reference sequence). The CDR3 bases are TGTGCCAGTAGTATAGTCTCAGGGGCCTCCGGGGAGCTGTTTTTT. Translation: CASSIVSGASGELFF.

V and J are TRBV5-1 and TRBJ1-6, with D perhaps matching TRBD1 (5 bases). Trimming shortened V by 4 bases and J by 7 bases, and 15 bases separated the two germline ends. Germline CDR1 reads SGHRS; CDR2 reads YFSETQ. The CDR3 consists of 15 residues. The CDR3 DNA reads as TGCGCCAGCAGCCTTGACAGAACAATAAATTCACCCCTCCACTTT. Its translation is CASSLDRTINSPLHF.

This clone was counted between two and nine times. The gene calls are TRBV6-1 and TRBJ1-6, with a possible D match to TRBD1 (5 bases). V lost 0 bases to trimming and J lost 5 bases, with 8 bases between them. The length of the CDR3 is 15 residues. Germline CDR1 is MNHNS and CDR2 is SASEGT. The CDR3, as DNA: TGTGCCAGCAGTGAAGCGACAGCCGATAATTCACCCCTCCACTTT. It translates to CASSEATADNSPLHF.

The genes are TRBV19 and TRBJ1-1; maybe TRBD1 (6 bases). This CDR3 contains 15 residues. V was cut by 3 bases and J by 4 bases, with 15 bases left in between. Per germline, CDR1 LNHDA and CDR2 SQIVND (reference sequence). DNA for the CDR3: TGTGCCAGTAGTATTTCGGCAGGGGAGTTCACTGAAGCTTTCTTT. It yields the protein CASSISAGEFTEAFF. Using reference TRBV19 and TRBJ1-1 for the parts outside the CDR3, the full variable domain is DGGITQSPKYLFRKEGQNVTLSCEQNLNHDAMYWYRQDPGQGLRLIYYSQIVNDFQKGDIAEGYSVSREKKESFPLTVTSAQKNPTAFYLCASSISAGEFTEAFFGQGTRLTVV.

This clone was picked up one time. The J gene is TRBJ1-6, the V gene TRBV11-2; D perhaps matches TRBD1 (6 bases). Germline V gene data show CDR1 as SGHAT and CDR2 as FQNNGV. V lost 5 bases to trimming and J lost 13 bases, with 15 bases between them. This CDR3 has 13 amino acids. In nucleotides, the CDR3 is TGTGCCAGCAGCGAAAACAGGGAATACCCCCTCCACTTT. Amino acids: CASSENREYPLHF.

The chain combines TRBV5-1 with TRBJ2-1; the match to TRBD2 covers 7 bases. Germline V lookup: CDR1 SGHRS, CDR2 YFSETQ. The junction had 8 bases not matched to a gene; V was cut back by 0 bases and J by 14 bases. This CDR3 contains 13 residues. The CDR3 protein is CASSLGGGSMEFF. In nucleotides, the CDR3 is TGCGCCAGCAGCTTGGGCGGCGGGAGTATGGAGTTCTTC.

This chain joins TRBV7-3 and TRBJ2-6; 9 bases align to TRBD1. The CDR3 has 16 amino acids. The germline V gene has CDR1 SGHTA and CDR2 FQGTGA. Trimming at V came to 5 bases and at J to 2 bases, leaving 4 bases not matched to a gene. CDR3 loop: CASSHGTGPGANVLTF. The DNA of the CDR3 is TGTGCCAGCAGCCACGGGACAGGGCCTGGGGCCAACGTCCTGACTTTC. The full variable domain, rest sourced from reference TRBV7-3 and TRBJ2-6, is GAGVSQTPSNKVTEKGKYVELRCDPISGHTALYWYRQSLGQGPEFLIYFQGTGAADDSGLPNDRFFAVRPEGSVSTLKIQRTERGDSAVYLCASSHGTGPGANVLTFGAGSRLTVL.

The chain carries TRBV19 and TRBJ1-1; a possible D gene is TRBD1 (6 bases). V dropped 7 bases and J dropped 7 bases, with 19 bases sitting between them. Germline V gives CDR1 LNHDA, CDR2 SQIVND (reference sequence). This CDR3 contains 14 residues. The CDR3 here is CASTPLQGFGEAFF. The DNA for the CDR3 is TGTGCCAGTACCCCACTACAGGGTTTCGGTGAAGCTTTCTTT.

The gene calls are TRBV18 and TRBJ2-5, with 8 bases identical to TRBD2. The CDR3 is 13 amino acids. The J segment lost 4 bases and the V segment lost 4 bases, leaving 2 bases of the junction unmatched. Germline values: CDR1 KGHSH, CDR2 LQKENI. Here the CDR3 DNA reads TGTGCCAGCTCACTGGGACTAGGAGAGACCCAGTACTTC. It specifies CASSLGLGETQYF.

CDR3 sequence (DNA): TGCGCCAGCAGCCAAGGGGGAGGGGGCAATCAGCCCCAGCATTTT. Its protein product is CASSQGGGGNQPQHF. The V and J genes are TRBV4-1 and TRBJ1-5, with a tentative D call TRBD1 (5 bases). The CDR3 contains 15 residues. The germline V gene has CDR1 MGHRA and CDR2 YSYEKL. V was clipped by 1 base and J by 2 bases, with 9 bases between them.

The chain links TRBV2 to TRBJ2-1; D gene unclear. Trimming stripped 3 bases from V and 0 bases from J, with 9 bases between. Germline V lookup: CDR1 SNHLY, CDR2 FYNNEI. This CDR3 has 15 amino acids. The CDR3 reads CASSESGRSYNEQFF. As DNA, the CDR3 is TGTGCCAGCAGTGAGTCGGGTCGCTCCTACAATGAGCAGTTCTTC.

The chain joins TRBV6-6 to TRBJ2-3, with 8 bases aligning to TRBD2. The CDR3 length is 13 residues. Germline assignment: CDR1 MNHNY and CDR2 SVGAGI (reference sequence). Germline trimming cut 9 bases from V and 1 base from J; bases unmatched to any gene: 3. CDR3 coding DNA: TGTGCCAGTAAAGCGGGAGGCACAGATACGCAGTATTTT. It encodes CASKAGGTDTQYF.

The chain carries TRBV7-9 and TRBJ1-2; TRBD1 aligns across 7 bases. This CDR3 contains 12 residues. V lost 0 bases, J lost 14 bases, and 6 bases stayed unmatched. Germline V lookup: CDR1 SEHNR, CDR2 FQNEAQ (reference sequence). This chain's CDR3 is CASSLADRVRTF. The DNA of the CDR3 is TGTGCCAGCAGCTTAGCCGACAGGGTGCGGACCTTC. Full variable domain (remainder filled in from reference TRBV7-9 and TRBJ1-2): DTGVSQNPRHKITKRGQNVTFRCDPISEHNRLYWYRQTLGQGPEFLTYFQNEAQLEKSRLLSDRFSAERPKGSFSTLEIQRTEQGDSAMYLCASSLADRVRTFGSGTRLTVV.

The rearrangement joins TRBV27 to TRBJ2-2; D gene unclear. Germline V gives CDR1 MNHEY, CDR2 SMNVEV (reference sequence). The CDR3 totals 14 residues. V lost 5 bases and J 0 bases, leaving 7 bases between the germline ends. Here the CDR3 reads CASSRYPNTGELFF. The CDR3 nucleotides read TGTGCCAGCAGTCGGTACCCGAACACCGGGGAGCTGTTTTTT.

The chain employs TRBV29-1 and TRBJ1-1; D is undetermined. From germline, CDR1 is SQVTM and CDR2 ANQGSEA. The germline V and J ends were trimmed by 1 base and 0 bases, with 9 bases remaining between them. There are 14 residues in the CDR3. The CDR3 sequence: CSVEGRQMNTEAFF. Here the CDR3 DNA reads TGCAGCGTTGAAGGGCGGCAAATGAACACTGAAGCTTTCTTT.

The chain employs TRBV14 and TRBJ1-5; 7 bases fit TRBD1. The trim removed 2 bases at V and 5 bases at J, leaving 12 bases unmatched. Germline loops: CDR1 SGHDN, CDR2 FVKESK. The CDR3 length is 17 residues. The CDR3 DNA sequence: TGTGCCAGCAGCCAAACATTCACACAGGGGCTCTATCAGCCCCAGCATTTT. It is translated as CASSQTFTQGLYQPQHF. Variable domain in full (rest from reference TRBV14 and TRBJ1-5): EAGVTQFPSHSVIEKGQTVTLRCDPISGHDNLYWYRRVMGKEIKFLLHFVKESKQDESGMPNNRFLAERTGGTYSTLKVQPAELEDSGVYFCASSQTFTQGLYQPQHFGDGTRLSIL.

This chain uses TRBV4-2 with TRBJ2-3, with 14 bases identical to TRBD2. Germline V CDR1 and CDR2: LGHNA, YNFKEQ. V gave up 0 bases and J gave up 4 bases; unmatched junction bases: 6. The CDR3 contains 18 residues. CDR3 sequence reads: CASSQDAGTSGSPDTQYF. CDR3 DNA sequence: TGTGCCAGCAGCCAAGACGCCGGGACTAGCGGGAGCCCAGATACGCAGTATTTT.

The chain joins TRBV5-1 to TRBJ2-7; D gene ambiguous. From germline, CDR1 is SGHRS and CDR2 YFSETQ. V shed 4 bases and J shed 5 bases, with 7 bases lying between them. This CDR3 has 11 residues. Here the CDR3 reads CASSAMDEQYF. CDR3 sequence (DNA): TGCGCCAGCAGCGCGATGGACGAGCAGTACTTC.

V usage is TRBV11-3 and J usage is TRBJ1-1, with D possibly matching TRBD1 (5 bases). The V end lost 5 bases, the J end lost 7 bases, and 23 bases lay between the germline ends. Germline values: CDR1 SGHNT, CDR2 YENEEA. CDR3 length equals 16 residues. The CDR3 sequence is CASSPSKGEGLHEAFF. In nucleotides, the CDR3 is TGTGCCAGCAGCCCTTCTAAAGGGGAGGGCCTCCATGAAGCTTTCTTT.

The chain employs TRBV28 and TRBJ2-2; TRBD2 matches at 10 bases. Trimming cost V 5 bases and J 4 bases; bases outside gene matches: 16. This CDR3 is 19 amino acids long. Germline V gene data show CDR1 as MDHEN and CDR2 as SYDVKM. CDR3 region: CASSLIAGGPMGSTGELFF. CDR3 nucleotides: TGTGCCAGCAGTCTTATAGCGGGAGGACCCATGGGGAGCACCGGGGAGCTGTTTTTT.

The rearrangement joins TRBV28 to TRBJ2-7; 8 positions agree with TRBD1. There are 14 residues in the CDR3. The germline gives CDR1 MDHEN, CDR2 SYDVKM. V shed 3 bases, J shed 5 bases, and the junction held 6 bases outside the gene matches. CDR3: CASSFQGAEDEQYF. In DNA, the CDR3 is TGTGCCAGCAGTTTTCAGGGGGCAGAGGACGAGCAGTACTTC.

The V gene is TRBV5-6, the J gene TRBJ1-5, with TRBD1 as a possible D gene (6 bases). There are 15 residues in the CDR3. V was trimmed by 3 bases and J by 7 bases, leaving 17 bases between them. Per germline, CDR1 SGHDT and CDR2 YYEEEE. The CDR3 protein is CASSSRWGGPQPQHF. The CDR3 region has the DNA TGTGCCAGCAGCTCCCGATGGGGGGGCCCACAGCCCCAGCATTTT.

This sequence joins TRBV6-5 and TRBJ2-1; tentative D call: TRBD1 (5 bases). The V end was cut by 2 bases, the J end by 6 bases, with 5 bases between. The CDR3 has 12 residues. Germline-derived CDR1 and CDR2 are MNHEY and SVGAGI. CDR3 protein: CASSYRGNEQFF. CDR3 DNA sequence: TGTGCCAGCAGTTACAGGGGCAATGAGCAGTTCTTC.

This clone was counted a few times. V and J are TRBV6-1 and TRBJ1-1; TRBD1 matches at 8 bases. The germline V gene has CDR1 MNHNS and CDR2 SASEGT. With V trimmed by 3 bases and J by 1 base, 4 bases remained unmatched. The length of the CDR3 is 15 residues. CDR3 DNA sequence: TGTGCCAGCAGTGATGCTGGACAGGGGAACACTGAAGCTTTCTTT. Amino acids: CASSDAGQGNTEAFF.